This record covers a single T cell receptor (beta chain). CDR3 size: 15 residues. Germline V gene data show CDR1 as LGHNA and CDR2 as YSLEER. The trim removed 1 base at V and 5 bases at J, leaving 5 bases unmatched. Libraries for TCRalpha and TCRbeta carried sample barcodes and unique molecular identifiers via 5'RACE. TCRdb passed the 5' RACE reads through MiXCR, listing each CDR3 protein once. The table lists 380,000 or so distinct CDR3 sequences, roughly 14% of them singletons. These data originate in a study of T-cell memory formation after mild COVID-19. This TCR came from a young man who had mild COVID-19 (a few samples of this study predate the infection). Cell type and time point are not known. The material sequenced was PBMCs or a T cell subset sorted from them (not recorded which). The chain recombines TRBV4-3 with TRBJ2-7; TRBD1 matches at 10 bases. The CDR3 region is CASSQGRDRGDEQYF. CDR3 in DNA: TGCGCCAGCAGCCAAGGTCGGGACAGGGGCGACGAGCAGTACTTC.